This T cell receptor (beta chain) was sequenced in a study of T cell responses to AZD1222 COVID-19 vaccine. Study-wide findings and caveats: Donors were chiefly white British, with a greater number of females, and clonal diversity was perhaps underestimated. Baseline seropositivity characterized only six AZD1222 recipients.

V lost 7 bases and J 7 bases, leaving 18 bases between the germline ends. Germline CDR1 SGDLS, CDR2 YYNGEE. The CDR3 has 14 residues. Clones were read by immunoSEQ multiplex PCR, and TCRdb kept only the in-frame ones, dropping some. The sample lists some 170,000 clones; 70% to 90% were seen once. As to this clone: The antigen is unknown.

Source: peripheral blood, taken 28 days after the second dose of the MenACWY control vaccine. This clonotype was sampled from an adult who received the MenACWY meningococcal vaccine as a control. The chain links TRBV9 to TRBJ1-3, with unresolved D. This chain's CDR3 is CASSSGDRANTIYF. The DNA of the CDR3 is TGTGCCAGCTCTTCAGGAGATCGTGCGAACACCATATATTTT.